This T cell receptor (beta chain) emerged from a study of shared clonotypes between healthy human individuals. Only in-frame clones appear in the TCRdb table, and some are missing; sequencing was by immunoSEQ multiplex PCR. The sample lists approximately 2.5 million clones; roughly 93% were seen once. This CDR3 is built from 14 residues. Per the germline V gene, CDR1 is MNHEY and CDR2 is SMNVEV (reference sequence). The V and J ends lost 5 bases and 7 bases respectively, with 15 bases between them. The TCR originated in a young man in good health. Some clones in this sample may be carry-over from other donors' samples. Sequencing was carried out using naive CD4+ T cells from PBMCs. Subset described: CD45RA+ positively selected. J is TRBJ2-1 and V is TRBV27; D is undetermined. The CDR3 sequence is CASSTLALENEQFF. The DNA for the CDR3 is TGTGCCAGCAGTACCCTTGCTTTAGAGAATGAGCAGTTCTTC.